The source of this TCR beta chain is a study of Graves' ophthalmopathy and Graves' hyperthyroidism (dated by TCRdb to the late 2010s). Some background on the complete study: Peripheral blood samples were taken at the time of initial diagnosis, before any treatment was given. To tell Graves' ophthalmopathy apart from Graves' hyperthyroidism, and to predict which patients would progress to ophthalmopathy, the study relied on TCR beta repertoire signatures. In total, 135 blood samples were TCR-sequenced: roughly 45 ophthalmopathy, 75 hyperthyroidism and roughly 17 hyperthyroidism-to-ophthalmopathy patients. To explore V-J signatures distinguishing ophthalmopathy from hyperthyroidism, a discovery set of 100 patients (roughly 42 ophthalmopathy, some 57 stable hyperthyroidism) was enrolled. An independent validation cohort was composed of around 19 hyperthyroidism patients and 17 patients who later progressed from hyperthyroidism to ophthalmopathy. In roughly six hyperthyroidism patients, the T-cell repertoire of thyroid tissue was compared with the T-cell repertoire of blood. Following sample collection, hyperthyroidism patients were given methimazole at a starting dose of 30 mg daily, and ophthalmopathy patients were given high-dose intravenous methylprednisolone. The roughly 91 discovery patients were randomly divided into training and test sets at a 7:3 ratio.

For repertoire sequencing, TCR beta CDR3 regions were amplified from RNA transcripts. The first round of RT-PCR was done with HTBI primers and the Qiagen OneStep RT-PCR kit, and was followed by a second round of multiplex PCR, then size selection and purification. The libraries underwent paired-end sequencing with 100 bp reads on an Illumina HiSeq2000. The study's processing was this. SOAPnuke was used to process the reads, throwing out any read that had adapters, had uncalled bases, had a mean Phred below 15, or lacked an exact constant-primer or identifier match. COPE v1.2.5 was used to merge high-quality paired reads. Unique nucleotide sequences were defined as clonotypes and aligned to IMGT TRB V, D and J references using MiTCR v1.1. The analysis was limited to V-J combinations with a frequency above 0.0001, which together covered 99% to 99.2% of repertoires. For each V-J combination, a TCR clonal expansion and chaos score was defined as F50 clonal expansion divided by the chaos observed in the TCRdist matrix. Features were reduced by Welch's t-statistics and random forest to approximately 13 V-J combinations, which fed a naive Bayes classifier. The Morisita-Horn index was used to measure how similar the thyroid and blood repertoires were. TCRdb reworked the public reads: Q25 trimming with fastp, MiXCR clone assembly, productive beta chains retained. Every distinct CDR3 protein forms one entry, paired with its most common genes and DNA. These V and J calls originate from TCRdb's pipeline instead of the authors' own analysis. This sample lists about half a million distinct CDR3 sequences; roughly an eighth were detected once. About 9.4% of the sample is taken by the ten largest.

The sample holds many counts of this clonotype. What this receptor recognizes is not known. No base-level quality is on record; no much larger clone is a single base apart. The CDR3 covers 12 residues, taking in both the cysteine and the phenylalanine. The CDR3 DNA has 36 bases and is translated from base 1. CDR1 LNHDA and CDR2 SQIVND are derived from the germline V gene (reference sequence). V is cut by 10 bases and J by 1 base, and the space between the germline ends is 10 bases. The research as a whole found: Sample size was not statistically predetermined, and group allocation was not concealed from the investigators. In validation, the model predicted ophthalmopathy progression with 55% to 71% sensitivity and around 72% specificity; roughly 12 predicted patients were CT-confirmed with GO in a median of around 6.5 months. The 13-signature model separated ophthalmopathy from stable hyperthyroidism with around 90% sensitivity and approximately 83% specificity in cross-validation, and 80%/75% in the test set. Among expanded thyroid clonotypes with frequency above 0.001, most also showed up in blood, which suggests that blood repertoires may reflect the thyroid immune response.

Ophthalmopathy patients had moderately to severely active disease, Clinical Activity Score of at least 3, NOSPECS grade of at least 4, and disease duration under 3 months. Anyone with other autoimmune diseases, uncontrolled infections, pregnancy or lactation was excluded from the study. Clinical symptoms, serum thyroxine, TRAb, thyroid ultrasound and orbital computed tomography formed the basis of the diagnosis. Using Ficoll-Paque density gradient centrifugation, PBMCs were isolated from about 9.2 ml of fresh peripheral blood. Total RNA was extracted using Trizol reagent, and RNA quality was checked on an Agilent 2100 Bioanalyzer.

This clonotype was sampled from a woman under 40 with Graves' ophthalmopathy. Donor details come from another sample of the same person, matched by shared clones. The V and J genes are TRBV19 and TRBJ1-1; the D gene identity is not certain. The sample taken for sequencing was blood. The nucleotides read TGTGCCACCAAAGACCAGAACACTGAAGCTTTCTTT. Its protein reads: CATKDQNTEAFF.